This T cell receptor (beta chain) is drawn from a study of blood T cell repertoires in COVID-19. For the study at large: The United States, Italy and Spain were the sources of the acute and convalescent COVID-19 samples.

Germline CDR1 is LNHDA and CDR2 is SQIVND (reference sequence). CDR3 length equals 16 residues. Losses at the gene ends were 4 bases for V and 3 bases for J; bases not matched to a gene: 5. Repertoires were generated with immunoSEQ multiplex PCR, while TCRdb's copy carries only in-frame clones and drops some. The data show about 210,000 clones, with approximately 80% seen just once and under 4.5% held by the top ten. Donors were grouped by their self-reported clinical history. The rearrangement links TRBV19 to TRBJ1-5; TRBD1 matches 11 bases. The receptor comes from a man aged 25 to 40 with acute COVID-19. Sequencing was carried out using PBMCs or T cells enriched from blood (not recorded which). The CDR3, as DNA: TGTGCCAGTAGTAGCCGGGACAGGGGGGACAATCAGCCCCAGCATTTT. This codes for CASSSRDRGDNQPQHF.